This TCR beta chain is from a study of CD8+ T cells in alopecia areata. Study observations and caveats: Relative to mice, TCR sharing across patients was less clear, a difference possibly HLA-related. A large proportion of expanded lesional clones were detected persisting in scalp and blood during tofacitinib.

Extracted from the samples, RNA was reverse transcribed into cDNA to serve as the sequencing template. The data were produced by immunoSEQ multiplex PCR, yet TCRdb's version contains in-frame clones alone and is incomplete. Found here are roughly 120,000 clones, roughly 56% of them singletons; the top ten hold approximately 3.6%. To note about this clone: Its specificity is not known.

Trimming took off 2 bases at V and 3 bases at J, with 13 bases between the two ends. Looked up from germline, CDR1 is SEHNR and CDR2 is FQNEAQ (reference sequence). The CDR3 covers 15 residues. Indicated treatment: oral pan-JAK inhibitor, 5-10 mg twice daily. Cell sorting on a FACSAria was used to separate CD4+ and CD8+ T cells from the PBMCs. The material was CD4+ T cells sorted from blood, obtained at week 24, from a patient treated with tofacitinib. The clonotype was recovered from a human donor with alopecia areata. The genes are TRBV7-9 and TRBJ1-1; D is perhaps TRBD1 (6 bases). The CDR3 nucleotides are TGTGCCAGCAGCTTAATTGGACAGAGAGACACTGAAGCTTTCTTT. As protein: CASSLIGQRDTEAFF. The full variable domain, in which reference TRBV7-9 and TRBJ1-1 provide the parts outside the CDR3, is DTGVSQNPRHKITKRGQNVTFRCDPISEHNRLYWYRQTLGQGPEFLTYFQNEAQLEKSRLLSDRFSAERPKGSFSTLEIQRTEQGDSAMYLCASSLIGQRDTEAFFGQGTRLTVV.